This T cell receptor (beta chain) was recorded in a study of blood T cell repertoires in COVID-19. About the study: Acute and convalescent COVID-19 specimens originated in the United States, Italy and Spain. Sources were T cells, B-cell-depleted T cells, or PBMCs; the material itself was cDNA or gDNA.

In the source study's methods: Estimation of nucleated cell counts relied on the amplification of reference gene primers. Method: immunoSEQ multiplex PCR; TCRdb's copy keeps in-frame clones and lacks some. V and J calls and clone size come straight from that table; D and trimming were deduced from the DNA. There are 250,000 or so clones in the sample; roughly 80% occur only once, and roughly 9.8% lies in the top ten. CDR3 size: 15 residues. The germline CDR1 and CDR2 sequences are KGHSH and LQKENI. Trimming removed 3 bases at V and 0 bases at J, with 9 bases between. Sequenced material: peripheral blood. The clonotype comes from an elderly man with acute or convalescent COVID-19. The chain has TRBV18 and TRBJ1-5, with D tentatively TRBD1 (6 bases). CDR3 region: CASSPTGLSNQPQHF. CDR3 sequence (DNA): TGTGCCAGCTCACCGACAGGCCTTAGCAATCAGCCCCAGCATTTT.